The clone carrying this T cell receptor beta chain was detected ten times or more. Antigen: not known. RNA transcripts provided the source from which TCR beta CDR3 regions were amplified. RT-PCR in the first round (using the HTBI primer set) targeted the TCR CDR3. From the multiplex PCR reads, TCRdb called clonotypes with MiXCR, one entry per CDR3 protein. This table holds about 58,000 distinct CDR3 sequences, approximately 50% found once. Trimming pared 7 bases from V and 9 bases from J, leaving 16 bases between. The CDR3 covers 13 residues. CDR1 and CDR2 from the germline V gene are SEHNR and FQNEAQ (reference sequence). This sample holds PBMCs from 8 to 10 ml fresh peripheral blood. This sample was included in a study of T cells in Graves' hyperthyroidism and ophthalmopathy. Study-wide results and caveats: Patients with ophthalmopathy were separated from those with stable hyperthyroidism by a 13 V-J model. Blood also held most thyroid clonotypes expanded beyond 0.001. It was a median 6.5 months before onset that the model predicted ophthalmopathy.

This receptor was taken from a woman aged 25 to 45 with Graves' ophthalmopathy. The chain joins TRBV7-9 to TRBJ2-1; possible D gene TRBD2, 5 bases. Sequencing was performed on blood. CDR3 sequence: CASNPGGRTEQFF. The CDR3 nucleotides read TGTGCCAGCAACCCTGGCGGGCGCACTGAGCAGTTCTTC. Full variable domain (outside the CDR3, taken from reference TRBV7-9 and TRBJ2-1): DTGVSQNPRHKITKRGQNVTFRCDPISEHNRLYWYRQTLGQGPEFLTYFQNEAQLEKSRLLSDRFSAERPKGSFSTLEIQRTEQGDSAMYLCASNPGGRTEQFFGPGTRLTVL.